These T cell receptor beta chains were read from a single sample in a study of cytotoxic CD8 clonotypes in ibrutinib-treated CLL. Repertoires were generated with immunoSEQ multiplex PCR, while TCRdb's copy carries only in-frame clones and drops some. The sample lists over 200,000 clones, roughly 73% occurring once. This specimen was PBMCs, taken after 12 months of ibrutinib treatment. All receptors derive from a human donor with chronic lymphocytic leukemia. The conserved cysteine and the conserved F or W are not part of the CDR3 here.

J: TRBJ2-7
V: TRBV11-2
CDR3: ASTTGGGYEQY

J: TRBJ1-5
V: TRBV19
CDR3: ASTEDRVGQPQH

J: TRBJ2-5
V: TRBV28
CDR3: ASSLSSPLGETQY

J: TRBJ2-2
V: TRBV5-1
CDR3: ASRPGTVTGELF

J: TRBJ2-1
V: TRBV29-1
CDR3: SANLGFRANEQF

J: TRBJ1-1
V: TRBV7-9
CDR3: ASSLELGVLTEAF

J: TRBJ1-2
V: TRBV7-9
CDR3: ASSLGGSRPSYGYT

J: TRBJ2-3
V: TRBV13
CDR3: ASSAAPGRNTDTQY

J: TRBJ1-3
V: TRBV9
CDR3: ASSVAEQGGNTIY

J: TRBJ1-5
V: TRBV19
CDR3: ASTGTEYYQPQH

J: TRBJ2-5
V: TRBV13
CDR3: ASSPHRGAGYQETQY

J: TRBJ2-2
V: TRBV6-6
CDR3: ASSYWAGRNTGELF

J: TRBJ1-1
V: TRBV27
CDR3: ASSLEGLNTEAF

J: TRBJ2-1
V: TRBV6-4
CDR3: ASSDSGTGEQF

J: TRBJ1-2
V: TRBV15
CDR3: ATSRDRPFGSGYT

J: TRBJ2-5
V: TRBV7-6
CDR3: ASSPNSVPGRETQY

J: TRBJ1-1
V: TRBV5-4
CDR3: ASSLEGLGDTEAF

J: TRBJ2-1
V: TRBV12-5
CDR3: ASGLGPPGSQF

J: TRBJ2-2
V: TRBV6-5
CDR3: ASSYSRAFGELF

J: TRBJ2-3
V: TRBV2
CDR3: ASSVRQPILPTDTQY

J: TRBJ2-2
V: TRBV5-6
CDR3: ASSSGREWTGELF

J: TRBJ1-3
V: TRBV6-6
CDR3: ASSYGGTSSGNTIY

J: TRBJ1-1
V: TRBV5-6
CDR3: ASSLVGPGRTEAF

J: TRBJ1-4
V: TRBV28
CDR3: ASSLYRGTGEKLF

J: TRBJ2-7
V: TRBV7-9
CDR3: ASSLPEGTYEQY

J: TRBJ1-3
V: TRBV27
CDR3: ASSSTGGDGNTIY

J: TRBJ2-7
V: TRBV20-1
CDR3: SARDLGQPI

J: TRBJ1-5
V: TRBV10-3
CDR3: AISDGEIGWNQPQH

J: TRBJ2-1
V: TRBV6-5
CDR3: ASSYSGGPPTGQF

J: TRBJ2-2
V: TRBV11-2
CDR3: ASSWAGELF

J: TRBJ1-1
V: TRBV18
CDR3: ASSLKGNTEAF

J: TRBJ2-6
V: TRBV14
CDR3: ASSFYDSGANVLT

J: TRBJ2-7
V: TRBV19
CDR3: ASSIQGFRTDEQY

J: TRBJ1-2
V: TRBV27
CDR3: ASSWTGNSGGGYT

J: TRBJ2-7
V: TRBV6-5
CDR3: ASSPDRGDEQY

J: TRBJ2-2
V: TRBV7-9
CDR3: ASSLANTIPNTGELF

J: TRBJ2-1
V: TRBV11-3
CDR3: ASSLSGVIWNEQF

J: TRBJ2-1
V: TRBV11-3
CDR3: ASSYRQGQYNEQF

J: TRBJ2-1
V: TRBV6-5
CDR3: ASSYGQGAGEQF

J: TRBJ2-5
V: TRBV7-6
CDR3: ASSLSTETQY

J: TRBJ1-1
V: TRBV5-1
CDR3: ASSGGDSRAEAF

J: TRBJ1-2
V: TRBV6-5
CDR3: ASSYSIRSGGYT

J: TRBJ2-7
V: TRBV7-2
CDR3: ASSLADEQY

J: TRBJ2-1
V: TRBV7-8
CDR3: ASSAPGLAGANEQF

J: TRBJ1-2
V: TRBV4-1
CDR3: ASSPTRNGINYGYT

J: TRBJ1-1
V: TRBV27
CDR3: ASSPFYGMNTEAF

J: TRBJ2-2
V: TRBV13
CDR3: ASSLKRGGTGELF

J: TRBJ1-5
V: TRBV7-2
CDR3: ASSWDSYQPQH

J: TRBJ2-3
V: TRBV30
CDR3: AWSVSGGTDTQY

J: TRBJ2-7
V: TRBV11-3
CDR3: ASSSTSGGPYEQY